This is a list of T cell receptor beta chains from one sample in a study of CD8+ T cells in alopecia areata. Sequencing was performed with immunoSEQ multiplex PCR; in TCRdb, only in-frame clones are kept and a portion is missing. The data contain about 210,000 clones, around 65% of them seen just once; the ten biggest clones take up 3.5% to 5%. Sequenced here: CD4+ T cells sorted from blood, sampled at week 4, from a patient treated with tofacitinib. Source of these receptors: a human donor with alopecia areata. Each CDR3 is given with its conserved first and last residue. The D gene is left open where the match is weak. Not every row has a clone size; where given, it reads once, few, many or a size class.

J gene,V gene,D gene,CDR3 length,clone size,CDR3 DNA,CDR3 protein
TRBJ2-6,TRBV18,TRBD1,16,few,TGTGCCAGCTCACGGGACAGGAGGTCCGGGGCCAACGTCCTGACTTTC,CASSRDRRSGANVLTF
TRBJ2-7,TRBV29-1,-,11,-,TGCAGCGTCCGGCGGGACTACGAGCAGTACTTC,CSVRRDYEQYF
TRBJ2-1,TRBV6-6,-,15,-,TGTGCCAGCAGTGTACTCACCGGGGTTAAAAATGAGCAGTTCTTC,CASSVLTGVKNEQFF
TRBJ2-1,TRBV6-6,-,14,few,TGTGCCACCGAACCCTCGACAGGTGATAATGAGCAGTTCTTC,CATEPSTGDNEQFF
TRBJ1-5,TRBV23-1,-,17,-,TGCGCCAGCTGGGTTATCGGGCAGGGTTATAGCAATCAGCCCCAGCATTTT,CASWVIGQGYSNQPQHF
TRBJ1-1,TRBV29-1,-,14,-,TGCAGCGTTGGGAAGGCACCCGGGGGCACTGAAGCTTTCTTT,CSVGKAPGGTEAFF
TRBJ2-7,TRBV30,-,12,-,TGTGCCTGGAGAAGGTTGGGTTACGAGCAGTACTTC,CAWRRLGYEQYF
TRBJ1-5,TRBV7-9,-,12,-,TGTGCCAGCAGCTTAGATTCCCAGCCCCAGCATTTT,CASSLDSQPQHF
TRBJ2-1,TRBV9,TRBD2,16,-,TGTGCCAGCAGCGTAGCTGGGACTAGCGGGTACAATGAGCAGTTCTTC,CASSVAGTSGYNEQFF
TRBJ1-1,TRBV6-6,-,13,-,TGTGCCAGCAGTCTCGCGACAGGTATGAGGGCTTTCTTT,CASSLATGMRAFF
TRBJ2-7,TRBV9,-,13,-,TGTGCCAGCAGCGCCGGGCTGGTAAACGAGCAGTACTTC,CASSAGLVNEQYF
TRBJ1-1,TRBV29-1,-,12,-,TGCAGCGTTGACCGGTACAACACTGAAGCTTTCTTT,CSVDRYNTEAFF
TRBJ2-7,TRBV10-3,-,13,few,TGTGCCATCAGTGAGCGGGGGAGGAACGAGCAGTACTTC,CAISERGRNEQYF
TRBJ1-2,TRBV27,TRBD1,14,many,TGTGCCAGCAGTTCCCTCCGGGACAGGGCAGGCTACACCTTC,CASSSLRDRAGYTF
TRBJ2-7,TRBV9,-,14,-,TGTGCCAGCAGCGTAGTGTCCCTGTCCTACGAGCAGTACTTC,CASSVVSLSYEQYF
TRBJ1-3,TRBV6-5,-,15,-,TGTGCCAGCAGGTTAAAAGTCTATTCTGGAAACACCATATATTTT,CASRLKVYSGNTIYF
TRBJ2-5,TRBV30,-,14,-,TGTGCCTGGAGTGTACCGGGGCGCCGGGAGACCCAGTACTTC,CAWSVPGRRETQYF
TRBJ2-5,TRBV29-1,-,11,-,TGCAGCGTCGTCCCGACAGAGACCCAGTACTTC,CSVVPTETQYF
TRBJ2-5,TRBV10-3,-,15,once,TGTGCCATCAGTGACTCGCGGAGGGAACGAGAGACCCAGTACTTC,CAISDSRRERETQYF
TRBJ1-6,TRBV5-4,-,16,once,TGTGCCAGCAGCTTGGCCGGTCTAGGGGATAATTCACCCCTCCACTTT,CASSLAGLGDNSPLHF
TRBJ1-5,TRBV2,-,15,-,TGTGCCAGCAGTGAAGAGGGGGGCGGCAATCAGCCCCAGCATTTT,CASSEEGGGNQPQHF
TRBJ2-7,TRBV29-1,-,10,few,TGCAGCGTAGTTACATACGAGCAGTACTTC,CSVVTYEQYF
TRBJ1-6,TRBV7-9,TRBD1,15,-,TGTGCCAGCAGCTCGTGGACAGGGGGAGATTCACCCCTCCACTTT,CASSSWTGGDSPLHF
TRBJ2-7,TRBV15,-,14,-,TGTGCCACCAGCGGAGACAGAGCCTCCTACGAGCAGTACTTC,CATSGDRASYEQYF
TRBJ2-3,TRBV4-2,-,12,-,TGTGCCAGCAGACGGGGCACAGATACGCAGTATTTT,CASRRGTDTQYF
TRBJ2-5,TRBV19,-,12,few,TGTGCCAGCGGGGGGCTCCAAGAGACCCAGTACTTC,CASGGLQETQYF
TRBJ2-7,TRBV6-5,-,12,-,TGTGCCAGCAGTTACGGGGCTGGCGAGCAGTACTTC,CASSYGAGEQYF
TRBJ2-7,TRBV10-3,-,15,few,TGTGCCATCAGTGATACTCGGGACGGATCCTACGAGCAGTACTTC,CAISDTRDGSYEQYF
TRBJ2-1,TRBV7-9,TRBD2,15,-,TGTGCCAGCAGCTTAGGATTAGCGGGGGGCAGTGAGCAGTTCTTC,CASSLGLAGGSEQFF
TRBJ1-2,TRBV15,TRBD1,17,-,TGTGCCACCAGCAGAGATTCGGGACAGGGAGTTAACTATGGCTACACCTTC,CATSRDSGQGVNYGYTF
TRBJ2-7,TRBV6-1,-,15,few,TGTGCCAGCAGCTCAGCCCGGACACGGACCTACGAGCAGTACTTC,CASSSARTRTYEQYF
TRBJ2-7,TRBV29-1,TRBD1,14,-,TGCAGCGTTATGACAGGGAAGGGGACCTACGAGCAGTACTTC,CSVMTGKGTYEQYF
TRBJ1-1,TRBV29-1,-,14,-,TGCAGCGTTGAATACGGGGGGGTGAACACTGAAGCTTTCTTT,CSVEYGGVNTEAFF
TRBJ1-4,TRBV11-2,-,10,-,TGTGCCCCCGCCTCAGGCGGCTTGTTTTTT,CAPASGGLFF
TRBJ2-3,TRBV2,TRBD2,15,-,TGTGCCAGCAGTGATGTGGCGGGGGGGCTGGATACGCAGTATTTT,CASSDVAGGLDTQYF
TRBJ1-1,TRBV29-1,-,14,few,TGCAGCGTTGGTATGGGGGGGCGGAACACTGAAGCTTTCTTT,CSVGMGGRNTEAFF
TRBJ2-7,TRBV29-1,TRBD1,12,-,TGCAGCGTTGATACGACAGGGAACGAGCAGTACTTC,CSVDTTGNEQYF
TRBJ1-1,TRBV30,-,13,-,TGTGCCTGGAGCGCCGGCATGAACACTGAAGCTTTCTTT,CAWSAGMNTEAFF
TRBJ1-2,TRBV28,-,13,-,TGTGCCAGCCAGGGGAGGAAGGGCTATGGCTACACCTTC,CASQGRKGYGYTF
TRBJ2-3,TRBV7-8,-,13,few,TGTGCCAGCAGTGCCCCGAGGGCAGATACGCAGTATTTT,CASSAPRADTQYF
TRBJ1-5,TRBV30,-,13,-,TGTGCCTGGAGTGTAGGTCTGCAGGGGCCCCAGCATTTT,CAWSVGLQGPQHF
TRBJ1-1,TRBV29-1,TRBD1,13,-,TGCAGCGTCCAACAGGGGTATTCGACTGAAGCTTTCTTT,CSVQQGYSTEAFF
TRBJ2-5,TRBV11-2,-,15,few,TGTGCCAGCAGCTCCCGGGCCACGATCCAAGAGACCCAGTACTTC,CASSSRATIQETQYF
TRBJ1-1,TRBV27,-,13,-,TGTGCCAGCAAGGGGGGGGCCAACACTGAAGCTTTCTTT,CASKGGANTEAFF
TRBJ2-2,TRBV29-1,TRBD1,12,-,TGCAGCGCTGGACAGGGAATCGGGGAGCTGTTTTTT,CSAGQGIGELFF